Listed below are T cell receptor beta chains from one sample, sequenced in a study of CXCR3-negative and CXCR3-positive naive CD8 T cells. TCRdb re-called the 5' RACE reads and catalogs CDR3 proteins one per entry, DNA excluded. Its listing shows 120,000 or so distinct CDR3 sequences. Sequences were obtained from naive CXCR3+ CD8+ T cells from blood. The receptor set was obtained from a human donor in good health. Some clones in this sample may be carry-over from other donors' samples. The CDR3 runs from the conserved cysteine through the conserved F or W.

J,V,CDR3
TRBJ2-7,TRBV27,CASSLASGREASYEQYF
TRBJ1-1,TRBV7-9,CASSPAGGPLNTEAFF
TRBJ2-5,TRBV7-9,CASSPEETSSEQETQYF
TRBJ2-1,TRBV19,CAAERSSYNEQFF
TRBJ1-1,TRBV2,CASSEVPGGLNTEAFF
TRBJ1-1,TRBV29-1,CSVEDLEEEAFF
TRBJ2-3,TRBV20-1,CSARERLAGDPDTQYF
TRBJ2-1,TRBV7-2,CASSLFSFEQFF
TRBJ1-1,TRBV4-1,CASSQDAGVEAFF
TRBJ1-2,TRBV5-1,CASSWTGGDGYTF
TRBJ2-1,TRBV12-3/TRBV12-4,CASSLSAGGNEQFF
TRBJ2-7,TRBV5-1,CASSLGPVSYEQYF
TRBJ2-7,TRBV2,CASSSDRGLYEQYF
TRBJ1-2,TRBV13,CASSSQGAEGYTF
TRBJ2-7,TRBV7-9,CASSSGLAGGPDEQYF
TRBJ2-2,TRBV19,CASGDLNTGELFF
TRBJ1-1,TRBV7-3,CASRAGDSSAEAFF
TRBJ1-2,TRBV4-1,CASSQEPGQGYGHTF
TRBJ2-2,TRBV4-3,CASSPDLAGVYTGELFF
TRBJ1-6,TRBV28,CASSRYRDSPLHF
TRBJ2-5,TRBV7-6,CASSLLPGAWETQYF
TRBJ2-7,TRBV5-1,CASSPGAGFAYEQYF
TRBJ2-2,TRBV3-1,CASRFDTGELFF